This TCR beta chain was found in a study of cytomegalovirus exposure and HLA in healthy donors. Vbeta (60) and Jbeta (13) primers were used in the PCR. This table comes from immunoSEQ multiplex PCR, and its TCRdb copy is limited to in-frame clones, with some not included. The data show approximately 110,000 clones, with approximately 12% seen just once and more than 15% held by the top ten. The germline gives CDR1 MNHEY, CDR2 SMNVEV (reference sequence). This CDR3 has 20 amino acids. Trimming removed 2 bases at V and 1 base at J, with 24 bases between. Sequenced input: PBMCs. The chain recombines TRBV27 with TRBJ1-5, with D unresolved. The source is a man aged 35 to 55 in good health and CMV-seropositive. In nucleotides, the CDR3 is TGTGCCAGCAGTTTACCTGATATGATTGTGGAGGGTTGGAGCAATCAGCCCCAGCATTTT. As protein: CASSLPDMIVEGWSNQPQHF.